One sample yielded the 24 T cell receptor beta chains listed below, sequenced in a study of T cell repertoires in cytomegalovirus infection. TCRdb re-called the reads with MiXCR, one entry per CDR3 protein. Here the sample spans about 83,000 distinct CDR3 sequences, 25% to 35% being singletons. No antigen is known for these receptors. The sample consisted of CD8+ T cells from cultured PBMCs, taken from culture after CMV antigen stimulation. The receptors derive from a human donor in good health (CMV status not recorded). Some clones in this sample may be carry-over from other donors' samples.

This chain joins TRBV6-2 or TRBV6-3 and TRBJ2-2, with 7 bases that match TRBD2. The CDR3 has 16 residues. The junction had 12 bases not matched to a gene; V was cut back by 6 bases and J by 5 bases. Germline V gene data show CDR1 as MNHEY and CDR2 as SVGEGT. CDR3 coding DNA: TGTGCCAGCAGCTCGACTAGCTCATCGTGGACCGGGGAGCTGTTTTTT. Protein: CASSSTSSSWTGELFF.

In its sample, this clonotype was seen once. This chain connects TRBV7-2 to TRBJ1-1; D perhaps matches TRBD1 (6 bases). Trimming shortened V by 1 base and J by 6 bases, and 12 bases separated the two germline ends. The CDR3 has 14 residues. Germline V gene lookup returns CDR1 SGHTA and CDR2 FQGNSA. The CDR3 loop is CASSLVRTEAEAFF. CDR3 in DNA: TGTGCCAGCAGCTTAGTTAGGACAGAGGCTGAAGCTTTCTTT.

The genes are TRBV5-3 and TRBJ2-3; 7 bases are shared with TRBD2. TRBV5-3 is given ORF status, its function remaining uncertain. Trimming removed 8 bases from V and 3 bases from J; junction bases left unmatched: 12. The CDR3 extends over 15 amino acids. The CDR3 DNA is TGTGCCAGCAGCATCGGGGGAGGGGCTACAGATACGCAGTATTTT. Residues: CASSIGGGATDTQYF.

This chain links TRBV7-6 with TRBJ2-5; D not resolved. The germline gives CDR1 SGHVS, CDR2 FNYEAQ. Between the trimmed V and J ends, which lost 8 bases and 5 bases, there was a span of 12 bases. The CDR3 spans 12 residues. The CDR3 spells CASGRIWETQYF. CDR3 sequence (DNA): TGTGCCAGCGGCCGAATATGGGAGACCCAGTACTTC.

The rearrangement joins TRBV5-6 to TRBJ2-7, with 7 bases that match TRBD1. The CDR3 length is 13 residues. Germline loops: CDR1 SGHDT, CDR2 YYEEEE. V trimming: 2 bases; J trimming: 6 bases; junction bases outside the gene matches: 5. CDR3 loop: CASSLGGRVEQYF. The CDR3 DNA reads as TGTGCCAGCAGCTTAGGGGGCCGGGTCGAGCAGTACTTC.

In its sample, this clonotype was seen many times. Written as DNA, the CDR3 is TGCGCCAGCAGCTTGGACAGCAACACTGAAGCTTTCTTT. Protein: CASSLDSNTEAFF. The V call is TRBV5-1, the J call TRBJ1-1; D is uncertain. This CDR3 region has 13 residues. Deletions cut 0 bases from V and 2 bases from J, with 5 bases between. Germline V gene lookup returns CDR1 SGHRS and CDR2 YFSETQ.

The count of this clonotype is one. This rearrangement joins TRBV18 to TRBJ2-7, with D uncertain. Germline assignment: CDR1 KGHSH and CDR2 LQKENI. Deletions cut 4 bases from V and 2 bases from J, with 6 bases between. The length of the CDR3 is 12 residues. The CDR3 nucleotides read TGTGCCAGCTCACACGACCCCTACGAGCAGTACTTC. It is translated as CASSHDPYEQYF. The whole variable domain, remainder taken from reference TRBV18 and TRBJ2-7, is NAGVMQNPRHLVRRRGQEARLRCSPMKGHSHVYWYRQLPEEGLKFMVYLQKENIIDESGMPKERFSAEFPKEGPSILRIQQVVRGDSAAYFCASSHDPYEQYFGPGTRLTVT.

The chain is built from TRBV5-4 and TRBJ1-2; D is unclear. The V end lost 0 bases, the J end lost 7 bases, and 13 bases lay between the germline ends. This CDR3 comprises 14 residues. Per germline, CDR1 SGHNT and CDR2 YYREEE (reference sequence). The CDR3 DNA is TGTGCCAGCAGCTTGGCAGGACGAAGTAGTGGCTACACCTTC. This translates into CASSLAGRSSGYTF.

Many counts were recorded for this clonotype. V is TRBV28 and J is TRBJ1-1, with 8 nucleotides matching TRBD1. The CDR3 totals 17 residues. Per germline, CDR1 MDHEN and CDR2 SYDVKM. The junction had 12 bases not matched to a gene; V was cut back by 5 bases and J by 1 base. The CDR3 nucleotides read TGTGCCAGCAGTGGGTATATGACAGGGACAGGGAACACTGAAGCTTTCTTT. Translating it yields CASSGYMTGTGNTEAFF.

The table lists this clonotype with a count of one. The rearrangement uses TRBV27 and TRBJ2-1; D is possibly TRBD2 (5 bases). The germline gives CDR1 MNHEY, CDR2 SMNVEV (reference sequence). V dropped 5 bases and J dropped 7 bases, with 12 bases sitting between them. The CDR3 covers 13 residues. CDR3 residues: CASSVTGKNEQFF. The CDR3 region has the DNA TGTGCCAGCAGTGTAACGGGGAAGAATGAGCAGTTCTTC.

This clonotype has ten or more counts. J is TRBJ1-1 and V is TRBV28; no firm D call. The CDR3 loop spans 15 amino acids. CDR1 MDHEN and CDR2 SYDVKM come from the germline V gene. V shed 2 bases and J shed 0 bases, with 10 bases lying between them. The CDR3 region is CASSLGWAMNTEAFF. The CDR3 DNA reads as TGTGCCAGCAGTTTAGGGTGGGCGATGAACACTGAAGCTTTCTTT. Filled out from reference TRBV28 and TRBJ1-1, the complete variable domain reads DVKVTQSSRYLVKRTGEKVFLECVQDMDHENMFWYRQDPGLGLRLIYFSYDVKMKEKGDIPEGYSVSREKKERFSLILESASTNQTSMYLCASSLGWAMNTEAFFGQGTRLTVV.

V and J are TRBV4-1 and TRBJ1-6; 7 nucleotides line up with TRBD1. Germline V gene data show CDR1 as MGHRA and CDR2 as YSYEKL. The CDR3 sequence is 15 residues long. V dropped 0 bases and J dropped 9; count of bases not matched to a gene: 5. This CDR3 is CASSQDTGAASPLHF. DNA for the CDR3: TGCGCCAGCAGCCAAGATACAGGGGCGGCTTCACCCCTCCACTTT.

The chain couples TRBV7-3 to TRBJ1-1, with D possibly matching TRBD1 (5 bases). This CDR3 has 13 residues. Trimming stripped 5 bases from V and 1 base from J, with 8 bases between. The germline CDR1 and CDR2 sequences are SGHTA and FQGTGA. The CDR3 bases are TGTGCCAGCAGCGCAGGACAGAACACTGAAGCTTTCTTT. Translated: CASSAGQNTEAFF. The variable domain in full, completed from reference TRBV7-3 and TRBJ1-1, reads GAGVSQTPSNKVTEKGKYVELRCDPISGHTALYWYRQSLGQGPEFLIYFQGTGAADDSGLPNDRFFAVRPEGSVSTLKIQRTERGDSAVYLCASSAGQNTEAFFGQGTRLTVV.

The chain recombines TRBV20-1 with TRBJ2-2; D unclear. Trimming removed 0 bases at V and 7 bases at J, with 9 bases between. Germline loops: CDR1 DFQATT, CDR2 SNEGSKA (reference sequence). The CDR3 spans 13 residues. This chain's CDR3 is CSARDRAIGELFF. The CDR3 nucleotides read TGCAGTGCTAGAGATCGGGCAATCGGGGAGCTGTTTTTT.

This clonotype was counted between two and nine times. The gene calls are TRBV24-1 and TRBJ2-1; no definite D call. The CDR3 is made up of 11 amino acids. From germline, CDR1 is KGHDR and CDR2 SFDVKD. Deletions cut 7 bases from V and 6 bases from J, with 6 bases between. This chain's CDR3 is CATRSGNEQFF. The CDR3 nucleotides are TGTGCCACCAGAAGTGGCAATGAGCAGTTCTTC.

V usage is TRBV20-1 and J usage is TRBJ2-1, with 11 bases aligning to TRBD2. The CDR3 totals 15 residues. V shed 6 bases and J 5 bases; nucleotides not matched to a gene: 9. Germline V lookup: CDR1 DFQATT, CDR2 SNEGSKA (reference sequence). CDR3 in amino acids: CSADSGTSGDNEQFF. In DNA form, the CDR3 reads TGCAGTGCGGACTCCGGGACTAGCGGCGACAATGAGCAGTTCTTC.

The rearrangement joins TRBV6-5 to TRBJ2-7; 8 positions match TRBD1. The V gene end was trimmed by 0 bases and the J gene end by 0 bases; junction bases not matched to a gene: 1. Germline values: CDR1 MNHEY, CDR2 SVGAGI. The CDR3 sequence is 15 residues long. Here the CDR3 DNA reads TGTGCCAGCAGTTACTCGGACAGGGACTCCTACGAGCAGTACTTC. Protein product: CASSYSDRDSYEQYF.

The genes are TRBV9 and TRBJ2-1; TRBD2 agrees at 11 bases. Germline loops: CDR1 SGDLS, CDR2 YYNGEE. The CDR3 loop spans 16 amino acids. Trimming at V came to 0 bases and at J to 9 bases, leaving 8 bases not matched to a gene. The CDR3 region is CASSVAGSGGGSEQFF. As DNA, the CDR3 is TGTGCCAGCAGCGTAGCCGGTAGCGGGGGGGGTAGTGAGCAGTTCTTC. Together with reference TRBV9 and TRBJ2-1, the CDR3 gives the full variable domain: DSGVTQTPKHLITATGQRVTLRCSPRSGDLSVYWYQQSLDQGLQFLIQYYNGEERAKGNILERFSAQQFPDLHSELNLSSLELGDSALYFCASSVAGSGGGSEQFFGPGTRLTVL.

The chain couples TRBV7-2 to TRBJ2-7, with TRBD2 matching 11 bases. J lost 9 bases, V lost 5 bases, and 9 bases had no gene match. The germline gives CDR1 SGHTA, CDR2 FQGNSA. CDR3 length equals 14 residues. For the CDR3, the DNA is TGTGCCAGCAGCGAAACGGGACTAGCGGCGATGCAGTACTTC. Translating it yields CASSETGLAAMQYF.

V gene TRBV12-3 or TRBV12-4 combines with J gene TRBJ1-4; TRBD1 is a possible D gene (6 bases). The V end lost 4 bases, the J end lost 4 bases, and 10 bases lay between the germline ends. CDR3 length: 14 amino acids. The CDR3 nucleotides are TGTGCCAGCAGTTCGGGACACCTTAATGAAAAACTGTTTTTT. Amino acid sequence: CASSSGHLNEKLFF.

Only a few counts were recorded for this clonotype. CDR3 protein: CASSLSGYNEQFF. The CDR3 DNA reads as TGTGCCAGCAGTTTGAGCGGCTACAATGAGCAGTTCTTC. V usage is TRBV6-1 and J usage is TRBJ2-1, with D perhaps TRBD2 (5 bases). Trimming took off 5 bases at V and 3 bases at J, with 8 bases between the two ends. The CDR3 totals 13 residues. Germline CDR1 MNHNS, CDR2 SASEGT.

This clonotype showed up just a few times. The chain recombines TRBV4-1 with TRBJ2-5, with D tentatively TRBD2 (5 bases). Germline loops: CDR1 MGHRA, CDR2 YSYEKL. Trimming removed 4 bases from V and 2 bases from J, with 11 bases in between. The length of the CDR3 is 14 residues. The CDR3 sequence: CASSRGPGQETQYF. The DNA of the CDR3 is TGCGCCAGCAGCCGAGGACCGGGGCAAGAGACCCAGTACTTC.

The rearrangement joins TRBV6-2 or TRBV6-3 to TRBJ2-7; TRBD1 aligns across 9 bases. The CDR3 length is 13 residues. V lost 6 bases to trimming and J lost 3 bases; unmatched junction nucleotides: 3. Per the germline V gene, CDR1 is MNHEY and CDR2 is SVGEGT. CDR3 loop: CASRGQGSYEQYF. CDR3 nucleotides: TGTGCCAGCAGGGGACAGGGCAGCTACGAGCAGTACTTC.

This clonotype was counted at least ten times. The chain employs TRBV28 and TRBJ2-7, with no clear D. Germline V gives CDR1 MDHEN, CDR2 SYDVKM. The CDR3 is 15 residues long. V lost 3 bases, J lost 0 bases, and 12 bases lay in between. The CDR3 region is CASSFGRSSSYEQYF. CDR3 nucleotides: TGTGCCAGCAGTTTTGGTAGGTCCAGCTCCTACGAGCAGTACTTC. The entire variable domain, with the rest obtained from reference TRBV28 and TRBJ2-7, is as follows: DVKVTQSSRYLVKRTGEKVFLECVQDMDHENMFWYRQDPGLGLRLIYFSYDVKMKEKGDIPEGYSVSREKKERFSLILESASTNQTSMYLCASSFGRSSSYEQYFGPGTRLTVT.